Below, 23 T cell receptor beta chains from the same sample are listed, as sequenced in a study of blood T cells in healthy people across ages. Then a second PCR, running about 6 to 11 cycles, was carried out with a sample-barcoded 5' primer and a J-beta primer mix. A single record per CDR3 protein comes from TCRdb applying MiXCR to the 5' RACE reads. The sample has some 860,000 distinct CDR3 sequences; roughly three fifths are singletons. Sequenced material: blood. All receptors derive from a man aged 40-50 years in good health.

The rearrangement uses TRBV27 and TRBJ2-1; D possibly corresponds to TRBD1 (6 bases). CDR3 length equals 15 residues. Germline V lookup: CDR1 MNHEY, CDR2 SMNVEV (reference sequence). V shed 8 bases and J shed 5 bases, with 19 bases lying between them. This CDR3 reads CASHQRQGHDNEQFF. CDR3 sequence (DNA): TGTGCCAGCCACCAGCGGCAGGGACACGACAATGAGCAGTTCTTC.

The chain combines TRBV5-1 with TRBJ1-1; no reliable D call. V lost 4 bases and J 6 bases, leaving 16 bases between the germline ends. Germline-derived CDR1 and CDR2 are SGHRS and YFSETQ. The CDR3 contains 14 residues. CDR3 sequence: CASSHGSLMAEAFF. The DNA for the CDR3 is TGCGCCAGCAGCCATGGGAGCCTTATGGCTGAAGCTTTCTTT.

As to this clonotype: The missing conserved phenylalanine or tryptophan at the end of this CDR3 makes a read error likely. The DNA is left out, because the CDR3 cannot be placed on it with certainty; the CDR3 is given as TCRdb lists it. The V call is TRBV7-2, the J call TRBJ2-1; the D call in the table, TRBD1, was not verified against the DNA. The CDR3 length is 13 residues, termini included. The germline gives CDR1 SGHTA, CDR2 FQGNSA. The CDR3 protein is CASSLVGQGVRFL.

This clonotype was seen only a few times. The rearrangement links TRBV12-3 or TRBV12-4 to TRBJ2-3; D gene ambiguous. The V end lost 6 bases, the J end lost 3 bases, and 10 bases lay between the germline ends. The CDR3 is 13 residues long. CDR3 region: CASSRESTDTQYF. DNA of the CDR3: TGTGCCAGCAGCCGCGAATCGACAGATACGCAGTATTTT.

The chain couples TRBV7-6 to TRBJ2-1; no reliable D call. CDR3 length equals 17 residues. V lost 6 bases and J 13 bases, leaving 31 bases between the germline ends. CDR1 and CDR2 (germline): SGHVS, FNYEAQ. CDR3 amino acids: CASSLMGPVIAKNIQFF. The CDR3 DNA reads as TGTGCCAGCAGTTTGATGGGTCCCGTAATAGCCAAAAACATTCAGTTCTTC.

The chain combines TRBV27 with TRBJ2-4; D gene uncertain. Trimming left V 5 bases short and J 5 bases short, with 10 bases between. The CDR3 is 13 amino acids. Germline CDR1 MNHEY, CDR2 SMNVEV (reference sequence). CDR3 region: CASSVSGENIQYF. CDR3 nucleotides: TGTGCCAGCAGTGTGTCAGGCGAAAACATTCAGTACTTC.

The rearrangement uses TRBV7-9 and TRBJ2-3; possibly TRBD1 for D (6 bases). The CDR3 is 14 amino acids. V lost 4 bases, J lost 2 bases, and 10 bases lay in between. From germline, CDR1 is SEHNR and CDR2 FQNEAQ (reference sequence). For the CDR3, the DNA is TGTGCCAGCAGCTCCCGGACAGCCACAGATACGCAGTATTTT. This sequence encodes CASSSRTATDTQYF. Combining the CDR3 with reference TRBV7-9 and TRBJ2-3 gives the whole variable domain DTGVSQNPRHKITKRGQNVTFRCDPISEHNRLYWYRQTLGQGPEFLTYFQNEAQLEKSRLLSDRFSAERPKGSFSTLEIQRTEQGDSAMYLCASSSRTATDTQYFGPGTRLTVL.

The V call is TRBV27, the J call TRBJ2-1, with 9 bases matching TRBD1. The germline gives CDR1 MNHEY, CDR2 SMNVEV (reference sequence). The CDR3 totals 13 residues. Trimming took 10 bases from V and 10 from J; bases not matched to a gene: 11. CDR3 bases: TGTGCCATTGGACAGGGGCCGCCCAGGGAGCAGTTCTTC. Residues: CAIGQGPPREQFF.

As to this clonotype: Because the CDR3 is missing its conserved closing phenylalanine or tryptophan, this is likely a read error. The rearrangement links TRBV29-1 to TRBJ2-5; 9 bases are a match to TRBD1. The CDR3 covers 15 residues. The germline gives CDR1 SQVTM, CDR2 ANQGSEA. The J segment lost 5 bases and the V segment lost 5 bases, leaving 12 bases of the junction unmatched. The CDR3 DNA sequence: TGCAGCGTTAAAGCCGGGACAGGGATTAGGGAGACCCAGTACCTC. This gives the protein CSVKAGTGIRETQYL.

J is TRBJ2-3 and V is TRBV11-2, with a possible D match to TRBD2 (5 bases). The CDR3 is made up of 15 amino acids. Germline values: CDR1 SGHAT, CDR2 FQNNGV. V was clipped by 5 bases and J by 2 bases, with 14 bases between them. For the CDR3, the DNA is TGTGCCAGCAGCGGACTGCGATTTAACACAGATACGCAGTATTTT. Its translation is CASSGLRFNTDTQYF.

The rearrangement joins TRBV20-1 to TRBJ2-1, with D possibly matching TRBD2 (6 bases). The ends were cut back, 6 bases at V and 8 bases at J, with 11 bases in the middle. This CDR3 is 11 amino acids long. From germline, CDR1 is DFQATT and CDR2 SNEGSKA (reference sequence). Here the CDR3 DNA reads TGCAGTGCAAGCGGACTATATGAGCAGTTCTTC. Translated: CSASGLYEQFF.

This clonotype was detected only a few times. V is TRBV12-3 or TRBV12-4 and J is TRBJ2-3, with D possibly TRBD1 on 6 matching bases. The ends were cut back, 5 bases at V and 4 bases at J, with 19 bases in the middle. This CDR3 region has 16 residues. In DNA form, the CDR3 reads TGTGCCAGCAGTAGACAGGCCGCCTACTCGGCAGATACGCAGTATTTT. It encodes CASSRQAAYSADTQYF.

This chain connects TRBV9 to TRBJ2-6, with D maybe TRBD2 (5 bases). The germline V gene has CDR1 SGDLS and CDR2 YYNGEE. V dropped 8 bases and J dropped 2 bases, with 11 bases sitting between them. The CDR3 is made up of 14 amino acids. The CDR3 sequence: CASHGVTGANVLTF. The CDR3 DNA reads as TGTGCCAGTCACGGGGTGACTGGGGCCAACGTCCTGACTTTC.

The V gene is TRBV6-2 or TRBV6-3, the J gene TRBJ2-3, with D tentatively TRBD2 (6 bases). V was cut by 7 bases and J by 4 bases, with 15 bases left in between. The CDR3 consists of 14 residues. Germline V gene lookup returns CDR1 MNHEY and CDR2 SVGEGT. The DNA of the CDR3 is TGTGCCAGCATGGAAGACGGGAGTTCAGATACGCAGTATTTT. It is translated as CASMEDGSSDTQYF.

This chain uses TRBV6-1 with TRBJ2-1, with 7 bases identical to TRBD2. The germline gives CDR1 MNHNS, CDR2 SASEGT. V was clipped by 4 bases and J by 0 bases; unmatched bases: 0. CDR3 size: 14 residues. The DNA of the CDR3 is TGTGCCAGCAGTGTAGCGGGCTCCTACAATGAGCAGTTCTTC. Protein product: CASSVAGSYNEQFF.

V usage is TRBV6-6 and J usage is TRBJ2-1, with 9 bases fitting TRBD1. Germline loops: CDR1 MNHNY, CDR2 SVGAGI (reference sequence). The CDR3 consists of 16 residues. The V gene end was trimmed by 5 bases and the J gene end by 0 bases; junction bases not matched to a gene: 5. The CDR3 DNA reads TGTGCCAGCAGTGATAACAGGGGGCTCTCCTACAATGAGCAGTTCTTC. Its protein is CASSDNRGLSYNEQFF.

The chain is built from TRBV6-2 or TRBV6-3 and TRBJ2-5, with D perhaps matching TRBD2 (6 bases). The CDR3 runs 13 residues. The germline gives CDR1 MNHEY, CDR2 SVGEGT. Trimming stripped 6 bases from V and 3 bases from J, with 11 bases between. The DNA for the CDR3 is TGTGCCAGCAGCCATAGCGGCAAAGAGACCCAGTACTTC. Residues: CASSHSGKETQYF.

CDR3: CASSLVQGGSNTEAFF. The CDR3, as DNA: TGCGCCAGCAGCTTGGTGCAGGGGGGGTCTAACACTGAAGCTTTCTTT. The chain links TRBV5-1 to TRBJ1-1; 7 nucleotides line up with TRBD1. The CDR3 is 16 residues long. V lost 0 bases to trimming and J lost 2 bases; unmatched junction nucleotides: 7. Germline V CDR1 and CDR2: SGHRS, YFSETQ.

The chain uses TRBV20-1 and TRBJ2-1; possibly TRBD1 for D (5 bases). There are 16 residues in the CDR3. Germline CDR1 is DFQATT and CDR2 is SNEGSKA (reference sequence). V was shortened by 6 bases and J by 0 bases, with 18 bases between the two germline ends. The CDR3 nucleotides are TGCAGTGCCCCGAACCACCAGGGCAGCTCCTACAATGAGCAGTTCTTC. It specifies CSAPNHQGSSYNEQFF.

The gene calls are TRBV2 and TRBJ1-2; no clear D. V gave up 4 bases and J gave up 0 bases, with 12 bases separating them. Germline-derived CDR1 and CDR2 are SNHLY and FYNNEI. This CDR3 spans 15 amino acids. The CDR3 sequence: CASSVEGTANYGYTF. For the CDR3, the DNA is TGTGCCAGCAGTGTAGAGGGCACCGCTAACTATGGCTACACCTTC.

This clonotype was observed a few times. This chain connects TRBV13 to TRBJ1-1, with a weak D call TRBD1 (5 bases). CDR3 length: 16 amino acids. Germline assignment: CDR1 PRHDT and CDR2 FYEKMQ (reference sequence). The V gene lost 0 bases and the J gene lost 7 bases, with 18 bases spanning the gap. The CDR3 loop reads CASSLGFMGVRDEAFF. In DNA form, the CDR3 reads TGTGCCAGCAGCTTAGGCTTCATGGGGGTTCGGGATGAAGCTTTCTTT.

This chain joins TRBV5-1 and TRBJ1-5, with D maybe TRBD1 (6 bases). CDR1 and CDR2 (germline): SGHRS, YFSETQ. The CDR3 runs 16 residues. V dropped 0 bases and J dropped 0 bases, with 10 bases sitting between them. The CDR3 bases are TGCGCCAGCAGCTTGGGACCGGGGGCTAGCAATCAGCCCCAGCATTTT. Translating it yields CASSLGPGASNQPQHF.

CDR3 in DNA: TGCAGCGTTGGAAGGACCGAAGAGACCCAGTACTTC. Residues: CSVGRTEETQYF. V gene TRBV29-1 combines with J gene TRBJ2-5; D is ambiguous. The V gene lost 4 bases and the J gene lost 3 bases, with 9 bases spanning the gap. CDR1 is SQVTM, CDR2 ANQGSEA, per germline. This CDR3 contains 12 residues.